This T cell receptor (beta chain) was found in a study of Ad26.COV2.S vaccination and SARS-CoV-2 variants. Study as a whole: Participants got Ad26.COV2.S intramuscularly, once or twice 56 days apart. Broader study findings: Post-vaccination breadth of spike-specific CD8+ and CD4+ T cell responses was reportedly substantial. Spike-specific TCR breadth was greater in vaccine than placebo recipients.

This clone is a singleton in its sample. Antigen specificity is unknown. Here immunoSEQ multiplex PCR was the method, and the copy in TCRdb shows in-frame clones only, minus some. Of approximately 460,000 clones listed, approximately 90% are singletons. The treatment was: around 19 received Ad26.COV2.S at low or high dose, single or two shots; about 5 received placebo; per-sample allocation not given. Collection of the samples took place on day 63 after the first injection of vaccine or placebo. Vaccine was an Ad26 vector expressing Wuhan-strain SARS-CoV-2 spike. Germline-derived CDR1 and CDR2 are MDHEN and SYDVKM. This CDR3 has 12 amino acids. The J segment lost 8 bases and the V segment lost 6 bases, leaving 6 bases of the junction unmatched.

The sample consisted of peripheral blood, taken in a trial of Ad26.COV2.S vaccine versus placebo. This receptor was identified in a person between 18 and 65 years old who received the Ad26.COV2.S COVID-19 vaccine or a placebo. The V and J genes are TRBV28 and TRBJ1-1; 7 positions match TRBD1. CDR3 loop: CASSDQGGEAFF. The CDR3 nucleotides are TGTGCCAGCAGCGACCAGGGGGGGGAAGCTTTCTTT.